Listed below are T cell receptor beta chains from one sample, sequenced in a study of blood T cell repertoires in COVID-19. TCRdb keeps only in-frame clones here, not all; method: immunoSEQ multiplex PCR. The sample includes around 130,000 clones, about four fifths seen only once; the top ten take roughly 20%. Sequenced input: peripheral blood. These receptors were obtained from a man at least 80 years old with acute or convalescent COVID-19. Both conserved end residues are part of each CDR3. The D gene is left open where the match is weak. A row's size may be missing; if present it is once, few, many or a size class.

d_call clone_size j_call v_call cdr3_nt cdr3_aa
NA NA TRBJ2-6 TRBV2 TGTGCCAGCACCCAACAGCCGGGGGCCAACGTCCTGACTTTC CASTQQPGANVLTF
NA few TRBJ1-1 TRBV7-2 TGTGCCAGCAGCTTAGCTCAGTCGGGGTCTGAAGCTTTCTTT CASSLAQSGSEAFF
TRBD2 NA TRBJ2-2 TRBV5-1 TGCGCCAGCAGCCCTGAAGGGGGCGGGACTAGCGGGGACACCGGGGAGCTGTTTTTT CASSPEGGGTSGDTGELFF
TRBD2 many TRBJ2-5 TRBV6-2/TRBV6-3 TGTGCCAGCAGTTACCCGGCCAGCGGGGGGTTCCAAGAGACCCAGTACTTC CASSYPASGGFQETQYF
NA NA TRBJ2-7 TRBV9 TGTGCCAGCAGCCCACGGACAGCAACCTACGAGCAGTACTTC CASSPRTATYEQYF
TRBD1 NA TRBJ2-3 TRBV7-9 TGTGCCAGCAGTACAGGGGGCATTAGTGCAGATACGCAGTATTTT CASSTGGISADTQYF
TRBD2 NA TRBJ2-1 TRBV19 TGTGCCAGTAGTACCCTTGCGGGGGGGCCCCGGTATGAGCAGTTCTTC CASSTLAGGPRYEQFF
NA NA TRBJ1-1 TRBV7-9 TGTGCCAGCAGTAGGGGACGGGAGATCCTGGCTTTCTTT CASSRGREILAFF
TRBD1 NA TRBJ1-5 TRBV6-6 TGTGCCAGCAGCAGACAGGGGGCACCGATCAATCAGCCCCAGCATTTT CASSRQGAPINQPQHF
NA NA TRBJ2-7 TRBV5-6 TGTGCCAGCAGCTTATTCGACAGGCGTCTCTACGAGCAGTACTTC CASSLFDRRLYEQYF
TRBD2 few TRBJ2-5 TRBV5-1 TGCGCCAGCAGCCTTGGACTAGCGGGGGCCCGTAGTGCGGCCCAGTACTTC CASSLGLAGARSAAQYF
NA NA TRBJ2-3 TRBV5-1 TGCGCCAGCAGCTTCCTGGGGGGAATAGATACGCAGTATTTT CASSFLGGIDTQYF
TRBD1 NA TRBJ2-5 TRBV4-3 TGCGCCAGCAGCCCCAGACAGGGGGGCCAAGAGACCCAGTACTTC CASSPRQGGQETQYF
NA NA TRBJ1-1 TRBV12-3/TRBV12-4 TGTGCCAGCAGGGTGGCGGGGACTGAAGCTTTCTTT CASRVAGTEAFF
NA NA TRBJ2-1 TRBV5-1 TGCGCCAGCAGCTTGGCCTCGGGAACCTACAATGAGCAGTTCTTC CASSLASGTYNEQFF
TRBD1 NA TRBJ1-2 TRBV7-9 TGTGCCAGCAGCGGAGGGACAGGGGGAGACTATGGCTACACCTTC CASSGGTGGDYGYTF
TRBD1 NA TRBJ2-2 TRBV19 TGTGCCAGTAGTATAGGGACAGGTTCGGGCACCGGGGAGCTGTTTTTT CASSIGTGSGTGELFF
TRBD1 NA TRBJ1-1 TRBV18 TGTGCCAGCAGAGAGGGGACAGGGGACACTGAAGCTTTCTTT CASREGTGDTEAFF
NA NA TRBJ2-3 TRBV30 TGTGCCTGGAGTGCGTCAGATACGCAGTATTTT CAWSASDTQYF
NA NA TRBJ1-6 TRBV19 TGTGCCAGTAGGGGCAGGGGTGCGGATTCACCCCTCCACTTT CASRGRGADSPLHF
TRBD1 medium-sized TRBJ1-2 TRBV7-8 TGTGCCAGCAGCCCTAGGACAGGGGACAAGGGTGGCTACACCTTC CASSPRTGDKGGYTF
TRBD1 once TRBJ2-5 TRBV3-1/TRBV3-2 TGTGCCAGCAGCCAACCGGGACAGGGCCAAGAGACCCAGTACTTC CASSQPGQGQETQYF
NA NA TRBJ2-7 TRBV6-6 TGTGCCAGCAGTTCCCCCCTTACAAGCTCCTACGAGCAGTACTTC CASSSPLTSSYEQYF
TRBD1 once TRBJ1-2 TRBV29-1 TGCAGCGTTGAACCTGCTGGACAGGGGTATGGCTACACCTTC CSVEPAGQGYGYTF
TRBD2 few TRBJ2-3 TRBV7-8 TGTGCCAGCAGCTTAGGAGCCCTTTACTCACGGGGGGTAGATACGCAGTATTTT CASSLGALYSRGVDTQYF
NA NA TRBJ2-3 TRBV5-1 TGCGCCAGCAGCTTCAAATCCAGAATGACAGATACGCAGTATTTT CASSFKSRMTDTQYF
NA NA TRBJ2-3 TRBV10-3 TGTGCCATCCGAGGGAGCACAGATACGCAGTATTTT CAIRGSTDTQYF
NA NA TRBJ1-5 TRBV6-5 TGTGCCAGCAGAGATGACATTCAGCCCCAGCATTTT CASRDDIQPQHF
NA NA TRBJ2-7 TRBV19 TGTGCCAGTAGTCCCCCCTGGTCCGCCTCGGGGGTTGAGCAGTACTTC CASSPPWSASGVEQYF
NA NA TRBJ1-1 TRBV3-1/TRBV3-2 TGTGCCAGCAGCCAAGGGAGGACTGAAGCTTTCTTT CASSQGRTEAFF
NA NA TRBJ1-2 TRBV7-2 TGTGCCAGCAGCTTGGGGGGGGCTAATGGCTACACCTTC CASSLGGANGYTF
NA NA TRBJ2-3 TRBV5-1 TGCGCCAGCAGCTTTGAGCAAACTAGGGTTACGCAGTATTTT CASSFEQTRVTQYF
TRBD1 NA TRBJ2-5 TRBV6-1 TGTGCCAGCAGTGAAGCAACGGGACAGTACCAAGAGACCCAGTACTTC CASSEATGQYQETQYF
NA once TRBJ2-7 TRBV18 TGTGCCAGCTCACCCTCCTTAGCGGCAGCCTCCTACGAGCAGTACTTC CASSPSLAAASYEQYF
TRBD1 NA TRBJ2-7 TRBV20-1 TGCAGTGCTAGTGGGGCTATCGAGGACAGGGATCCCTACGAGCAGTACTTC CSASGAIEDRDPYEQYF
TRBD1 NA TRBJ1-1 TRBV2 TGTGCCAGCATGCCCCGGACAGGGAACACTGAAGCTTTCTTT CASMPRTGNTEAFF
NA NA TRBJ2-2 TRBV2 TGTGCCAGCAGTGATACAGGGTTCACCGGGGAGCTGTTTTTT CASSDTGFTGELFF
TRBD1 few TRBJ2-7 TRBV7-8 TGTGCCAGCAGCCGGGACAGGGCCCACGAGCAGTACTTC CASSRDRAHEQYF
TRBD1 many TRBJ1-2 TRBV3-1/TRBV3-2 TGTGCCAGCAGCCAATGGGACAGGGACTATGGCTACACCTTC CASSQWDRDYGYTF
NA NA TRBJ2-3 TRBV6-4 TGTGCCAGCAGTGACTCATTTTCTGATACGCAGTATTTT CASSDSFSDTQYF
NA NA TRBJ1-4 TRBV19 TGTGCCAGTAGTATAGTAGCGTCCCGGACTAATGAAAAACTGTTTTTT CASSIVASRTNEKLFF
TRBD1 NA TRBJ2-3 TRBV2 TGTGCCGGTGCCCGGGACAGCCTCACAGATACGCAGTATTTT CAGARDSLTDTQYF
NA NA TRBJ1-3 TRBV19 TGTGCCAGTAGGAGACAGTTTTTCTCTGGAAACACCATATATTTT CASRRQFFSGNTIYF
NA NA TRBJ2-6 TRBV25-1 TGTGCCAGCAGTGATAGGAGCCACTCTGGGGCCAACGTCCTGACTTTC CASSDRSHSGANVLTF
NA NA TRBJ1-5 TRBV10-3 TGTGCCATCAGTGAGGCGGCCAGGGGTAACCAGCCCCAGCATTTT CAISEAARGNQPQHF
TRBD1 once TRBJ1-1 TRBV28 TGTGCCAGCAGTTCTCAGGGGGCGCTGAACACTGAAGCTTTCTTT CASSSQGALNTEAFF
NA many TRBJ1-2 TRBV12-3/TRBV12-4 TGTGCCAGCAGTGCAGGGTCAGGTTACACCTTC CASSAGSGYTF
NA NA TRBJ2-7 TRBV2 TGTGCCAGCAGTGGCCTACGCTCCTACGAGCAGTACTTC CASSGLRSYEQYF
NA NA TRBJ1-2 TRBV28 TGTGCCAGCAGCCCTCCGGGTCCATATGGCTACACCTTC CASSPPGPYGYTF
NA NA TRBJ1-2 TRBV28 TGTGCCAGCAGTTCACAGCGGGTTAACTATGGCTACACCTTC CASSSQRVNYGYTF
NA NA TRBJ2-5 TRBV15 TGTGCCACCAGCTATCAAGAGACCCAGTACTTC CATSYQETQYF
NA NA TRBJ2-5 TRBV29-1 TGCAGCGTTGAAGAGCCCGGAGAGACCCAGTACTTC CSVEEPGETQYF
TRBD2 NA TRBJ2-6 TRBV3-1/TRBV3-2 TGTGCCAGCAGCCCGCGGGGGGGCGGCTTGGCGGGGGCCGGGGCCAACGTCCTGACTTTC CASSPRGGGLAGAGANVLTF
NA NA TRBJ2-1 TRBV6-6 TGTGCCAGCAGTTACTCGAGGTGGCAGGGTCGGTGGCAGTTCTTC CASSYSRWQGRWQFF
TRBD1 NA TRBJ1-1 TRBV5-4 TGTGCCAGCAGCCCAAGGGACAGAGGGAAGAACACTGAAGCTTTCTTT CASSPRDRGKNTEAFF
NA NA TRBJ1-1 TRBV6-1 TGTGCCAGCAGTGAGGGGGCGCTGAACACTGAAGCTTTCTTT CASSEGALNTEAFF
NA once TRBJ1-2 TRBV3-1/TRBV3-2 TGTGCCAGCAGCCAAGTAGCTGGCGGGGGCATTGGCTACACCTTC CASSQVAGGGIGYTF
NA NA TRBJ1-2 TRBV18 TGTGCCAGCTCACCAGGCAGGGCGGACTATGGCTACACCTTC CASSPGRADYGYTF
TRBD1 NA TRBJ2-3 TRBV5-1 TGCGCCAGCAGCCCCAGAGGACAGGGCACAGATACGCAGTATTTT CASSPRGQGTDTQYF
NA NA TRBJ2-7 TRBV6-5 TGTGCCAGCAGGACGTCCCCCCGGGGAGACGAGCAGTACTTC CASRTSPRGDEQYF